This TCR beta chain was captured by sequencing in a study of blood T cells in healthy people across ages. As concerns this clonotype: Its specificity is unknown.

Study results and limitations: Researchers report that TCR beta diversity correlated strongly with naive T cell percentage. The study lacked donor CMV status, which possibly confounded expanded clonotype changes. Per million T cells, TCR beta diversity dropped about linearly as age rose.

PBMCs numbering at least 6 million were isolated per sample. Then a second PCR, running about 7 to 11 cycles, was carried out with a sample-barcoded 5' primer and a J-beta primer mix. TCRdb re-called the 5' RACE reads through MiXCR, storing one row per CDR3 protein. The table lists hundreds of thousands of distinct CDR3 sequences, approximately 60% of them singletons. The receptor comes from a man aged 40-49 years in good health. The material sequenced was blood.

The CDR3 coding sequence is TGTGCCAGCAGTTACGGAGGACAGGGGTCTTACGAGCAGTACTTC. It translates to CASSYGGQGSYEQYF. The chain links TRBV6-2 or TRBV6-3 to TRBJ2-7, with 9 bases that match TRBD1. The CDR3 covers 15 residues. The J segment lost 4 bases and the V segment lost 2 bases, leaving 6 bases of the junction unmatched. The germline V gene encodes CDR1 MNHEY and CDR2 SVGEGT.